The present entry profiles one T cell receptor beta chain with its context. No antigen is known for it. This entry is derived from a study of T cell responses to AZD1222 COVID-19 vaccine. Broader study findings: The donor cohort was predominantly white British with a female majority, and clonal diversity may have been underestimated. All repertoire sampling was performed exclusively after the peak T cell response.

Assay: immunoSEQ multiplex PCR; the TCRdb copy retains only in-frame clones and omits some. The repertoire holds under 150,000 clones, with around nine tenths as singletons. CDR1 and CDR2 (germline): SQVTM, ANQGSEA. This CDR3 region has 13 residues. The germline V and J ends were trimmed by 5 bases and 2 bases, with 12 bases remaining between them. This chain joins TRBV29-1 and TRBJ1-1; D unresolved. This sample comprised peripheral blood, obtained on day 0 of MenACWY control vaccination. The receptor's source is an adult in good health. The CDR3 coding sequence is TGCAGCGTTCGCATTGGACTCAACACTGAAGCTTTCTTT. Its protein is CSVRIGLNTEAFF.